The next 25 T cell receptor beta chains were all read from a single sample in a study of T cells in localized non-small cell lung cancer. Clones were read by immunoSEQ multiplex PCR, and TCRdb kept only the in-frame ones, dropping some. This table has roughly 76,000 clones, around 80% appearing once. The sample in question was PBMCs, obtained before any cancer treatment. The origin of the receptors is a man aged 35 to 70 with stage II squamous cell lung carcinoma.

This rearrangement joins TRBV7-9 to TRBJ2-2, with 7 bases that match TRBD1. The germline gives CDR1 SEHNR, CDR2 FQNEAQ (reference sequence). This CDR3 contains 15 residues. V was pared by 5 bases and J by 6 bases, with 9 bases of the junction left unmatched. This CDR3 is CASSPDRDYSGELFF. The CDR3 DNA follows: TGTGCCAGCAGCCCAGACAGGGATTATTCCGGGGAGCTGTTTTTT.

This chain uses TRBV6-5 with TRBJ2-7, with unresolved D. The V gene lost 5 bases and the J gene lost 2 bases, with 10 bases spanning the gap. CDR3 size: 13 residues. Germline-derived CDR1 and CDR2 are MNHEY and SVGAGI. The CDR3 protein is CASSLGPTYEQYF. The CDR3 nucleotides are TGTGCCAGCAGTCTGGGCCCGACCTACGAGCAGTACTTC.

The CDR3 is CASSYTDRGHGYTF. CDR3 nucleotides: TGTGCCAGCAGTTACACCGACAGGGGGCATGGCTACACCTTC. The chain joins TRBV6-5 to TRBJ1-2; 10 bases fit TRBD1. Germline V gives CDR1 MNHEY, CDR2 SVGAGI. The CDR3 consists of 14 residues. V shed 2 bases, J shed 6 bases, and the junction held 3 bases outside the gene matches.

The J gene is TRBJ2-7, the V gene TRBV19, with 10 bases fitting TRBD2. The CDR3 length is 15 residues. V lost 3 bases, J lost 1 base, and 3 bases stayed unmatched. Germline CDR1 LNHDA, CDR2 SQIVND (reference sequence). Here the CDR3 reads CASSILAGASYEQYF. CDR3 nucleotides: TGTGCCAGTAGTATTCTAGCGGGGGCTTCCTACGAGCAGTACTTC.

This clone was seen a few times. The chain links TRBV6-4 to TRBJ2-3, with TRBD2 matching over 8 bases. The V segment lost 5 bases and the J segment 2 bases; nucleotides outside the gene matches: 6. Germline assignment: CDR1 MRHNA and CDR2 SNTAGT. The CDR3 has 15 residues. DNA of the CDR3: TGTGCCAGCAGTTCGGGGGGGTCTGCCACAGATACGCAGTATTTT. Translated: CASSSGGSATDTQYF.

V usage is TRBV6-6 and J usage is TRBJ2-3; weak D call: TRBD2 (7 bases). With 2 bases removed from V and 0 bases from J, the gap between germline ends came to 12 bases. CDR3 length: 16 amino acids. Germline V gene sequence: CDR1 MNHNY, CDR2 SVGAGI (reference sequence). The CDR3 here is CASSYGGALSTDTQYF. The CDR3 bases are TGTGCCAGCAGTTACGGGGGGGCGCTGAGCACAGATACGCAGTATTTT.

The genes are TRBV6-6 and TRBJ2-1; D may be TRBD1 (6 bases). V was cut by 2 bases and J by 4 bases, with 12 bases left in between. Germline V gives CDR1 MNHNY, CDR2 SVGAGI (reference sequence). CDR3 size: 15 residues. CDR3 residues: CASSYLVDRYNEQFF. CDR3 nucleotides: TGTGCCAGCAGTTACCTTGTGGACAGATACAATGAGCAGTTCTTC.

The V call is TRBV9, the J call TRBJ2-1, with 8 bases identical to TRBD2. This CDR3 is built from 15 residues. With V trimmed by 6 bases and J by 4 bases, 9 bases remained unmatched. Germline CDR1 reads SGDLS; CDR2 reads YYNGEE. The CDR3 loop is CASTPGGGSYNEQFF. Here the CDR3 DNA reads TGTGCCAGCACCCCGGGCGGGGGGTCTTACAATGAGCAGTTCTTC.

This clone was detected once. V and J are TRBV5-4 and TRBJ2-4; D call uncertain. The CDR3 consists of 15 residues. Germline CDR1 and CDR2: SGHNT and YYREEE (reference sequence). V was cut by 5 bases and J by 0 bases, with 12 bases left in between. CDR3 DNA sequence: TGTGCCAGCAGTTCAACCCGCGGAGCCAAAAACATTCAGTACTTC. Protein sequence: CASSSTRGAKNIQYF.

This rearrangement joins TRBV7-3 to TRBJ1-1; D is unresolved. This CDR3 has 14 amino acids. Trimming shortened V by 3 bases and J by 1 base, and 9 bases separated the two germline ends. CDR1 is SGHTA, CDR2 FQGTGA, per germline. CDR3 amino acids: CASSLGHQNTEAFF. The CDR3 DNA reads TGTGCCAGCAGCTTGGGTCACCAGAACACTGAAGCTTTCTTT.

Only one count was recorded for this clone. The J gene is TRBJ1-1, the V gene TRBV4-3, with a possible D match to TRBD1 (5 bases). The V end lost 4 bases, the J end lost 5 bases, and 17 bases lay between the germline ends. This CDR3 contains 15 residues. Germline CDR1 LGHNA, CDR2 YSLEER. The CDR3 DNA follows: TGCGCCAGCAGCCCACGGGGGAGGGAAAAAACTGAAGCTTTCTTT. It codes for CASSPRGREKTEAFF.

The rearrangement joins TRBV4-1 to TRBJ1-1; TRBD1 might be the D (6 bases). The CDR3 covers 15 residues. Germline values: CDR1 MGHRA, CDR2 YSYEKL. Trimming left V 8 bases short and J 5 bases short, with 21 bases between. CDR3 coding DNA: TGCGCCAGCTGCTGGGGGGGGCGGGATTGGACTGAAGCTTTCTTT. It yields the protein CASCWGGRDWTEAFF.

This clone occurred a few times. The chain employs TRBV7-9 and TRBJ1-5; 9 bases agree with TRBD1. The junction had 5 bases not matched to a gene; V was cut back by 1 base and J by 4 bases. CDR3 length: 16 amino acids. From germline, CDR1 is SEHNR and CDR2 FQNEAQ (reference sequence). CDR3 sequence (DNA): TGTGCCAGCAGCTTAGTTTTCGGACAGGGGAATCAGCCCCAGCATTTT. Translation gives CASSLVFGQGNQPQHF.

This rearrangement joins TRBV19 to TRBJ1-5, with D maybe TRBD1 (5 bases). Germline V gene data show CDR1 as LNHDA and CDR2 as SQIVND (reference sequence). This CDR3 has 15 residues. V shed 7 bases and J shed 6 bases, with 19 bases lying between them. The chain's CDR3 is CASTLPGARGQPQHF. CDR3 DNA sequence: TGTGCCAGTACCCTACCCGGGGCTAGGGGTCAGCCCCAGCATTTT.

The chain uses TRBV10-3 and TRBJ1-5, with D unresolved. V shed 3 bases and J shed 9 bases, with 15 bases lying between them. CDR1 is ENHRY and CDR2 is SYGVKD in the germline V gene. This CDR3 comprises 14 residues. CDR3 sequence (DNA): TGTGCCATCAGTGAAAAGGGTACCTATGGGCCCCAGCATTTT. Protein: CAISEKGTYGPQHF.

The chain couples TRBV27 to TRBJ2-1, with 9 bases fitting TRBD1. V lost 3 bases and J lost 5; bases outside the gene matches: 5. The germline CDR1 and CDR2 sequences are MNHEY and SMNVEV (reference sequence). The CDR3 spans 15 residues. The DNA of the CDR3 is TGTGCCAGCAGTTTCGACAGGGGGAGCAACAATGAGCAGTTCTTC. Its translation is CASSFDRGSNNEQFF.

The chain joins TRBV4-1 to TRBJ1-2, with D perhaps matching TRBD1 (5 bases). The V end lost 2 bases, the J end lost 4 bases, and 11 bases lay between the germline ends. The length of the CDR3 is 14 residues. CDR1 is MGHRA, CDR2 YSYEKL, per germline. CDR3 sequence reads: CASSQQDTIYGYTF. For the CDR3, the DNA is TGCGCCAGCAGCCAACAGGACACGATCTATGGCTACACCTTC.

The chain combines TRBV19 with TRBJ2-1; no definite D call. Germline-derived CDR1 and CDR2 are LNHDA and SQIVND (reference sequence). CDR3 length: 14 residues. Trimming pared 3 bases from V and 3 bases from J, leaving 9 bases between. The CDR3 DNA sequence: TGTGCCAGTAGTATGGCCGGAAACTACAATGAGCAGTTCTTC. Translated, it gives CASSMAGNYNEQFF.

This clone was counted between two and nine times. The genes are TRBV7-6 and TRBJ2-1; D is tentatively TRBD1 or TRBD2 (5 bases each). V lost 3 bases and J lost 3, with 12 bases in between. The CDR3 is made up of 15 amino acids. The germline gives CDR1 SGHVS, CDR2 FNYEAQ. The CDR3 nucleotides are TGTGCCAGCAGCTTTGCCGGGACCGGCTACAATGAGCAGTTCTTC. It translates to CASSFAGTGYNEQFF.

The chain links TRBV5-1 to TRBJ2-4; weak D call: TRBD1 (6 bases). The germline V and J ends were trimmed by 5 bases and 5 bases, with 17 bases remaining between them. Germline-derived CDR1 and CDR2 are SGHRS and YFSETQ. This CDR3 region has 15 residues. The CDR3 loop is CASRGKTGFQNIQYF. CDR3 sequence (DNA): TGCGCCAGCAGGGGAAAAACAGGGTTCCAAAACATTCAGTACTTC.

The chain links TRBV7-2 to TRBJ2-1; D may be TRBD1 (6 bases). Between the trimmed V and J ends, which lost 3 bases and 4 bases, there was a span of 10 bases. The germline V gene encodes CDR1 SGHTA and CDR2 FQGNSA. This CDR3 has 14 residues. CDR3 DNA: TGTGCCAGCAGCTTCCGGGACATATACAATGAGCAGTTCTTC. Residues: CASSFRDIYNEQFF.

This clone appeared once. The chain couples TRBV19 to TRBJ1-5, with D possibly being TRBD1 (6 bases). The V and J ends lost 8 bases and 0 bases respectively, with 14 bases between them. This CDR3 has 15 residues. Per germline, CDR1 LNHDA and CDR2 SQIVND (reference sequence). The CDR3 DNA is TGTGCCAGTGTCACAGGGCACTATAGCAATCAGCCCCAGCATTTT. It encodes CASVTGHYSNQPQHF.

This chain joins TRBV2 and TRBJ2-1, with TRBD2 identical over 8 bases. CDR1 SNHLY and CDR2 FYNNEI come from the germline V gene. The CDR3 has 13 residues. V shed 7 bases and J 5 bases; nucleotides not matched to a gene: 4. CDR3 nucleotide sequence: TGTGCCAGCATACTAGCGGAAAACAATGAGCAGTTCTTC. Its protein is CASILAENNEQFF.

This chain links TRBV18 with TRBJ1-1; D gene uncertain. Germline V gene sequence: CDR1 KGHSH, CDR2 LQKENI. This CDR3 contains 14 residues. With 3 bases removed from V and 3 bases from J, the gap between germline ends came to 11 bases. CDR3 DNA: TGTGCCAGCTCACCGCCCGGGGTGTACACTGAAGCTTTCTTT. As protein: CASSPPGVYTEAFF.

The rearrangement joins TRBV18 to TRBJ1-3; D is unclear. CDR3 length: 16 amino acids. Germline CDR1 KGHSH, CDR2 LQKENI. Trimming removed 3 bases from V and 0 bases from J, with 12 bases in between. CDR3: CASSPVGRSSGNTIYF. The DNA for the CDR3 is TGTGCCAGCTCACCGGTGGGCAGAAGCTCTGGAAACACCATATATTTT.